This is a list of T cell receptor beta chains from one sample in a study of T cells expressing NK-cell markers. No DNA is given; TCRdb re-called the 5' RACE reads and lists each CDR3 protein once. This sample carries about 460,000 distinct CDR3 sequences, with more than 1.4% going to the ten biggest clones. Sequenced material: blood T cells: a sorted CD56 or NKG2C T cell subset, CD4+ or CD8+ T cells, or bulk PBMC T cells (not recorded which). These receptors were obtained from a woman between 50 and 59 years old in good health. Each CDR3 is given with its conserved first and last residue.

TRBV7-8,TRBJ1-1,CASSFGPLEAFF
TRBV20-1,TRBJ1-3,CSARQQIGNTIYF
TRBV10-2,TRBJ2-3,CASTNSGWDTQYF
TRBV5-1,TRBJ2-3,CASSLVGFPDTQYF
TRBV5-6,TRBJ1-5,CASSHPGVNQPQHF
TRBV4-1,TRBJ1-5,CASSQVGSGLNNQPQHF
TRBV24-1,TRBJ2-1,CATSDPRRGRNNRGQFF
TRBV3-1,TRBJ1-2,CASSQVEGAGTF
TRBV24-1,TRBJ2-2,CATSVGAGSWRELFF
TRBV12-3/TRBV12-4,TRBJ1-2,CVVGARRSYTF
TRBV7-9,TRBJ1-3,CASSPFEVSGNTIYF
TRBV12-3/TRBV12-4,TRBJ2-1,CASSFSGRERNEQFF
TRBV6-2/TRBV6-3,TRBJ2-5,CATGTSGRSGTQYF
TRBV5-1,TRBJ2-2,CASSVRQGMNTGELFF
TRBV6-5,TRBJ1-3,CASRPPGSGNTIYF
TRBV7-2,TRBJ2-3,CASSFKREVYF
TRBV19,TRBJ2-7,CASSIGQGTEQYF
TRBV7-9,TRBJ2-5,CASSPGVAGAQETQYF
TRBV5-1,TRBJ2-2,CASSWDTATNTGELFF
TRBV12-3/TRBV12-4,TRBJ1-4,CASSFKVVEGATNEKLFF
TRBV15,TRBJ2-7,CATSRDLTSSFGEQYF
TRBV12-3/TRBV12-4,TRBJ1-5,CASSLTGINQPQHF
TRBV4-1,TRBJ2-1,CASQQGLALNEQFF
TRBV10-1,TRBJ2-1,CASSAFPGVDEDEQFF
TRBV20-1,TRBJ1-2,CSVFPPGSYGYTF
TRBV12-3/TRBV12-4,TRBJ2-2,CASKWGTGELFF
TRBV10-3,TRBJ2-5,CAISEGETQYF
TRBV4-1,TRBJ1-1,CASSQGRQGAGYTEAFF
TRBV6-7,TRBJ2-2,CASSYPAVAVNTGELFF
TRBV18,TRBJ1-1,CASSDRVGDTEAFF
TRBV20-1,TRBJ2-6,CSASQRRAGANVLTF
TRBV5-1,TRBJ2-2,CASSSQDRGPINTGELFF
TRBV5-5,TRBJ2-7,CASTTMLAGASYEQYF
TRBV4-1,TRBJ1-2,CASSQVGGTGFGYTF
TRBV2,TRBJ1-3,CASSEVNSGQVSGNTIYF
TRBV29-1,TRBJ2-1,CSAGGGGNEQFF
TRBV6-8,TRBJ1-1,CASSYGRVLLCYRFTEAFF
TRBV12-3/TRBV12-4,TRBJ2-5,CASTHRDEETQYF
TRBV5-1,TRBJ2-1,CASSSLGGSNNEQFF
TRBV6-5,TRBJ1-1,CASSKGAVSTEAFF
TRBV9,TRBJ2-7,CASSPGQGGFSYEQYF
TRBV20-1,TRBJ2-5,CSARGAFAGTSYQETQYF
TRBV29-1,TRBJ1-1,CSVAVRGQAFEAFF
TRBV5-1,TRBJ1-1,CASSLDPQGVSTEAFF
TRBV6-5,TRBJ2-3,CASSGTGATDTQYF
TRBV10-3,TRBJ1-5,CAISGVNQPQHF
TRBV9,TRBJ2-7,CASSVEESGTYEQYF
TRBV12-3/TRBV12-4,TRBJ2-2,CASSLSGHTGELFF
TRBV29-1,TRBJ2-2,CSVGGGGGNTGELFF
TRBV12-3/TRBV12-4,TRBJ2-1,CASSQTGLRFYNEQFF